These 10 T cell receptor beta chains were sequenced from one sample in a study of identical twins (dated by TCRdb to the mid-2010s). Library preparation was by 5' RACE. Sequenced using an Illumina HiSeq 2000. TCRdb passed the public sequencing reads through fastp at Q25 and MiXCR, retaining productive beta sequences. Merged by CDR3 protein, the rows form single entries marked with the most common genes and DNA. The sample table holds 550,000 to 700,000 distinct CDR3 sequences, of which 20% to 25% were seen once. The ten largest clones capture around 4.4% of the sample. These data were also filed under a second study, of T cells expressing NK-cell markers.

The sequenced sample consisted of PBMCs. The receptors here all came from a woman under 30 in good health.

This rearrangement joins TRBV6-1 to TRBJ2-7; perhaps TRBD1 as D (6 bases). Per germline, CDR1 MNHNS and CDR2 SASEGT. This CDR3 contains 17 residues. V gave up 5 bases and J gave up 1 base, with 21 bases separating them. The CDR3, as DNA: TGTGCCAGCAGTCAGGGGTATGACGAGACAGCTTCCTACGAGCAGTACTTC. Translating gives CASSQGYDETASYEQYF.

This chain connects TRBV20-1 to TRBJ1-5, with no clear D. This CDR3 spans 13 amino acids. The germline V gene encodes CDR1 DFQATT and CDR2 SNEGSKA (reference sequence). Trimming left V 5 bases short and J 3 bases short, with 11 bases between. As DNA, the CDR3 is TGCAGTGCTGGTAGGGCCGTCAATCAGCCCCAGCATTTT. Amino acid sequence: CSAGRAVNQPQHF.

J is TRBJ2-1 and V is TRBV29-1; the match to TRBD1 covers 7 bases. CDR3 length equals 13 residues. Germline CDR1 is SQVTM and CDR2 is ANQGSEA. The trim removed 2 bases at V and 6 bases at J, leaving 4 bases unmatched. In nucleotides, the CDR3 is TGCAGCGTTGAAACGGGACAGTCCAATGAGCAGTTCTTC. Residues: CSVETGQSNEQFF.

The V and J genes are TRBV2 and TRBJ2-7; no firm D call. The CDR3 spans 13 residues. Trimming removed 6 bases from V and 3 bases from J, with 12 bases in between. Germline values: CDR1 SNHLY, CDR2 FYNNEI. The CDR3 sequence is CASSPDVYYEQYF. DNA of the CDR3: TGTGCCAGCAGCCCCGACGTCTACTACGAGCAGTACTTC.

This chain connects TRBV3-1 to TRBJ2-7; D is ambiguous. Trimming took 6 bases from V and 4 from J, leaving 10 bases between them. This CDR3 has 12 residues. CDR1 and CDR2 (germline): LGHDT, YNNKEL (reference sequence). The CDR3 DNA reads as TGTGCCAGCAGGGCGAAAAATTACGAGCAGTACTTC. The encoded protein is CASRAKNYEQYF.

This clonotype was recorded a few times. The chain carries TRBV4-3 and TRBJ2-1; 8 nucleotides agree with TRBD2. Germline CDR1 is LGHNA and CDR2 is YSLEER. The V segment lost 1 base and the J segment 4 bases; nucleotides outside the gene matches: 12. CDR3 length equals 18 residues. CDR3 nucleotides: TGCGCCAGCAGCCAAGGGTCGGGCGGGAGGTCCCTATACAATGAGCAGTTCTTC. Protein product: CASSQGSGGRSLYNEQFF.

This sequence joins TRBV15 and TRBJ2-5, with D uncertain. Germline values: CDR1 LNHNV, CDR2 YYDKDF (reference sequence). The CDR3 loop spans 14 amino acids. V lost 1 base to trimming and J lost 4 bases, with 10 bases between them. CDR3 coding DNA: TGTGCCACCAGCAGAGCGGGTGGAGTAGAGACCCAGTACTTC. This encodes CATSRAGGVETQYF.

The chain uses TRBV12-3 or TRBV12-4 and TRBJ2-5; a weak D match, TRBD1 (5 bases). CDR3 length equals 13 residues. V lost 4 bases to trimming and J lost 5 bases, with 11 bases between them. CDR3 DNA sequence: TGTGCCAGCAGTTCCCAGGGCCAGGAGACCCAGTACTTC. Its translation: CASSSQGQETQYF.

The DNA for the CDR3 is TGTGCCAGCAGCCGTCAAATGGGTCGGACTGAAGCTTTCTTT. Its translation is CASSRQMGRTEAFF. The chain employs TRBV6-1 and TRBJ1-1; no clear D. CDR1 is MNHNS, CDR2 SASEGT, per germline. The CDR3 runs to 14 residues. Trimming cost V 6 bases and J 5 bases, with 16 bases left between them.

A few counts support this clonotype. This chain connects TRBV5-1 to TRBJ2-3; 10 nucleotides agree with TRBD2. CDR3 length equals 16 residues. V dropped 4 bases and J dropped 0; count of bases not matched to a gene: 5. Germline V CDR1 and CDR2: SGHRS, YFSETQ. CDR3 sequence: CASSPIAGGSTDTQYF. The CDR3 bases are TGCGCCAGCAGCCCGATAGCGGGGGGTAGCACAGATACGCAGTATTTT. Supplemented by reference TRBV5-1 and TRBJ2-3, the full variable domain reads KAGVTQTPRYLIKTRGQQVTLSCSPISGHRSVSWYQQTPGQGLQFLFEYFSETQRNKGNFPGRFSGRQFSNSRSEMNVSTLELGDSALYLCASSPIAGGSTDTQYFGPGTRLTVL.